This T cell receptor beta chain was profiled in a study of blood T cell repertoires in COVID-19. About the study: There were acute and convalescent COVID-19 samples, and they came from the United States, Italy and Spain. Sources were T cells, B-cell-depleted T cells, or PBMCs; the material itself was cDNA or gDNA.

Germline CDR1 is MDHEN and CDR2 is SYDVKM. V was clipped by 5 bases and J by 1 base, with 12 bases between them. The CDR3 runs to 15 residues. Methods used by the authors: Scientists estimated how many nucleated cells there were by amplifying reference gene primers. Repertoires were generated with immunoSEQ multiplex PCR, while TCRdb's copy carries only in-frame clones and drops some. Clonal size and the V and J genes are those of that table, whereas D and trimming came from the DNA. The repertoire consists of 110,000 to 150,000 clones, with roughly 80% occurring once and the leading ten covering 7% to 9%.

The chain employs TRBV28 and TRBJ2-4; a weak D match, TRBD2 (5 bases). The sample was peripheral blood. The TCR sequence derives from a man aged 50-60 years with active or convalescent COVID-19. Written as DNA, the CDR3 is TGTGCCAGCAGTAACCCGGGCGGGGCCAAAAACATTCAGTACTTC. Encoded protein: CASSNPGGAKNIQYF.